These T cell receptor beta chains were read from a single sample in a study of blood T cell repertoires in COVID-19. Assay: immunoSEQ multiplex PCR; the TCRdb copy retains only in-frame clones and omits some. The table records about 130,000 clones, 84% of them present only once. The sequencing sample was made of peripheral blood. The receptors derive from a human donor in a cohort sampled during active COVID-19. Both conserved end residues are part of each CDR3. The order of the fields is clone size, D gene, J gene, V gene, CDR3 length, CDR3 DNA, CDR3 protein. A D gene is named only where the DNA matches it firmly. Clone size is stated in some rows and not others, as once, few, many or a class when expanded.

NA NA TRBJ2-1 TRBV3-1/TRBV3-2 18 TGTGCCAGCAGCCAAGCCTCGCACAGGTTAAGCTCCTACAATGAGCAGTTCTTC CASSQASHRLSSYNEQFF
few TRBD1 TRBJ1-1 TRBV12-5 15 TGTGCTAGTGGTTTAGACAGGGGGCGAGACACTGAAGCTTTCTTT CASGLDRGRDTEAFF
NA NA TRBJ2-1 TRBV3-1/TRBV3-2 13 TGTGCCAGCAGCCGCCTACTAGGCACTCGGCAGTTCTTC CASSRLLGTRQFF
NA TRBD2 TRBJ2-2 TRBV7-3 15 TGTGCCAGCAGCCGGGCTAGCGGGAGGGCCGGGGAGCTGTTTTTT CASSRASGRAGELFF
NA TRBD2 TRBJ2-3 TRBV5-4 16 TGTGCCAGCAGCAATCGAGCGGGAGGGGGCCCAGATACGCAGTATTTT CASSNRAGGGPDTQYF
NA NA TRBJ1-1 TRBV4-2 14 TGTGCCAGCAGCCAATACCTCAGGGTCACTGAAGCTTTCTTT CASSQYLRVTEAFF
NA TRBD2 TRBJ2-3 TRBV7-2 15 TGTGCCAGCAGCTTAAGGGGACTATTCACAGATACGCAGTATTTT CASSLRGLFTDTQYF
NA NA TRBJ1-4 TRBV4-1 16 TGCGCCAGCAGCCAAGATGGCGACAGTCCGAATGAAAAACTGTTTTTT CASSQDGDSPNEKLFF
few NA TRBJ1-2 TRBV3-1/TRBV3-2 14 TGTGCCAGCAGCCAAGGGCGGGGGAGCTATGGCTACACCTTC CASSQGRGSYGYTF
NA NA TRBJ2-1 TRBV9 15 TGTGCCAGCAGCCCAGCGATCCAGGGGATGAATGAGCAGTTCTTC CASSPAIQGMNEQFF
NA TRBD1 TRBJ1-2 TRBV9 17 TGTGCCAGCAGCCAGGACAGGATTTCCCTGTCCTCCTATGGCTACACCTTC CASSQDRISLSSYGYTF
NA TRBD1 TRBJ2-1 TRBV11-3 14 TGTGCCAGCAGCCCAGACAGGGGAAGGAATGAGCAGTTCTTC CASSPDRGRNEQFF
NA TRBD2 TRBJ2-3 TRBV19 12 TGTGCCACTCAGCGGGGGGCCGATACGCAGTATTTT CATQRGADTQYF
once TRBD1 TRBJ1-3 TRBV4-2 17 TGTGCCAGCAGCCAAGACCGTCAGGGGGGCTCTGGAAACACCATATATTTT CASSQDRQGGSGNTIYF
NA NA TRBJ1-5 TRBV4-1 14 TGCGCCAGCAGCCAAGAGCGAAATACGGAGCCCCAGCATTTT CASSQERNTEPQHF
once NA TRBJ2-7 TRBV6-2/TRBV6-3 15 TGTGCCAGCAGCCCCGGGTCACCTCACCTTTACGAGCAGTACTTC CASSPGSPHLYEQYF
NA TRBD2 TRBJ2-5 TRBV7-8 16 TGTGCCAGCGCAGGCAGGGGACTAGCGGGATTTGAGACCCAGTACTTC CASAGRGLAGFETQYF
NA NA TRBJ2-1 TRBV10-3 15 TGTGCCATCAGTGATGAGCGGCCGGACTACAATGAGCAGTTCTTC CAISDERPDYNEQFF
NA NA TRBJ1-5 TRBV19 14 TGTGCCAGTCAGGCGGGCCTTGGGGGCCAGCCCCAGCATTTT CASQAGLGGQPQHF
NA TRBD1 TRBJ2-5 TRBV7-2 15 TGTGCCAGCAGCTTAAGGACAGGGATAAGTGAGACCCAGTACTTC CASSLRTGISETQYF
NA NA TRBJ1-1 TRBV18 13 TGTGCCAGCTCCTCTGGTGCGGACACTGAAGCTTTCTTT CASSSGADTEAFF
NA NA TRBJ2-1 TRBV19 16 TGTGCCAGTAGTATAGAGAGCGGAAACTCCTACAATGAGCAGTTCTTC CASSIESGNSYNEQFF
NA NA TRBJ2-4 TRBV27 16 TGTGCCAGCAGTTTATCCCCAGATTTAGCCAAAAACATTCAGTACTTC CASSLSPDLAKNIQYF
NA NA TRBJ2-3 TRBV7-6 12 TGTGCCAGCAGCTTAGACAGGGTTACGCAGTATTTT CASSLDRVTQYF